Presented here are 31 T cell receptor beta chains from one specimen sequenced in a study of CD8 T cells in Susac syndrome. Random hexamers were used to reverse transcribe an amount of roughly 0.45 to 1 ug RNA. Each CDR3 protein gets one entry after TCRdb re-called the immunoSEQ multiplex PCR reads with MiXCR. The sample shows roughly 190,000 distinct CDR3 sequences, about 94% of them seen only once. Sequencing was performed on CD4+ T cells from PBMCs. The receptors were gathered from a human donor with Susac syndrome.

Remarks on this clonotype: The conserved phenylalanine or tryptophan is not found at the CDR3 terminus, so this likely reflects a read error. The chain uses TRBV27 and TRBJ1-5; D uncertain. Germline CDR1 and CDR2: MNHEY and SMNVEV (reference sequence). V was shortened by 5 bases and J by 3 bases, with 17 bases between the two germline ends. This CDR3 is 16 amino acids long. This CDR3 is CASSPLGNQNNQPQHL. CDR3 nucleotide sequence: TGTGCCAGCAGTCCCTTGGGAAATCAGAACAATCAGCCCCAGCATCTT.

V is TRBV12-3 or TRBV12-4 and J is TRBJ1-2; D remains ambiguous. The germline V and J ends were trimmed by 3 bases and 3 bases, with 5 bases remaining between them. The CDR3 is made up of 12 amino acids. CDR3 loop: CASSFGDYGYTF. The CDR3 DNA follows: TGTGCCAGCAGTTTCGGCGACTATGGCTACACCTTC.

The chain combines TRBV30 with TRBJ2-2; no firm D call. This CDR3 has 13 amino acids. V lost 4 bases and J 1 base, leaving 7 bases between the germline ends. Germline CDR1 and CDR2: GTSNPN and SVGIG (reference sequence). CDR3 protein: CAWNSMNTGELFF. The CDR3 nucleotides are TGTGCCTGGAACTCGATGAACACCGGGGAGCTGTTTTTT.

This clonotype was counted a single time. The gene calls are TRBV4-2 and TRBJ2-5; TRBD2 agrees at 10 bases. The V gene's germline CDR1 is LGHNA and CDR2 YNFKEQ. The CDR3 extends over 17 amino acids. V shed 0 bases, J shed 5 bases, and the junction held 9 bases outside the gene matches. As DNA, the CDR3 is TGTGCCAGCAGCCAAGATTGGCAGCGGGGGGGCCAGGAGACCCAGTACTTC. It is translated as CASSQDWQRGGQETQYF.

The chain uses TRBV6-2 or TRBV6-3 and TRBJ2-1; TRBD2 aligns across 10 bases. V shed 2 bases and J 7 bases; nucleotides not matched to a gene: 5. Germline CDR1 MNHEY, CDR2 SVGEGT. The CDR3 is 15 residues long. CDR3 nucleotide sequence: TGTGCCAGCAGTTACGGAGCGGGGGGGGTGAATGAGCAGTTCTTC. It specifies CASSYGAGGVNEQFF.

This sequence joins TRBV29-1 and TRBJ1-2; D call uncertain. The V end lost 4 bases, the J end lost 11 bases, and 11 bases lay between the germline ends. The length of the CDR3 is 10 residues. Germline V lookup: CDR1 SQVTM, CDR2 ANQGSEA. The CDR3 reads CSVGAEGYTF. In nucleotides, the CDR3 is TGCAGCGTTGGGGCCGAAGGTTACACCTTC. Supplemented by reference TRBV29-1 and TRBJ1-2, the full variable domain reads SAVISQKPSRDICQRGTSLTIQCQVDSQVTMMFWYRQQPGQSLTLIATANQGSEATYESGFVIDKFPISRPNLTFSTLTVSNMSPEDSSIYLCSVGAEGYTFGSGTRLTVV.

The chain employs TRBV30 and TRBJ1-2; unclear D gene. V lost 1 base, J lost 3 bases, and 0 bases lay in between. Germline CDR1 reads GTSNPN; CDR2 reads SVGIG (reference sequence). This CDR3 spans 10 amino acids. CDR3 loop: CAWSDYGYTF. The CDR3, as DNA: TGTGCCTGGAGTGACTATGGCTACACCTTC. Full variable domain (missing parts from reference TRBV30 and TRBJ1-2): SQTIHQWPATLVQPVGSPLSLECTVEGTSNPNLYWYRQAAGRGLQLLFYSVGIGQISSEVPQNLSASRPQDRQFILSSKKLLLSDSGFYLCAWSDYGYTFGSGTRLTVV.

The chain is built from TRBV20-1 and TRBJ2-2, with 10 nucleotides matching TRBD2. The J segment lost 4 bases and the V segment lost 6 bases, leaving 5 bases of the junction unmatched. The CDR3 is made up of 14 amino acids. Germline-derived CDR1 and CDR2 are DFQATT and SNEGSKA (reference sequence). The CDR3 DNA is TGCAGTGCCACGGGACTAGCGTTCACCGGGGAGCTGTTTTTT. Translating it yields CSATGLAFTGELFF.

The chain joins TRBV7-9 to TRBJ2-7; perhaps D is TRBD1 or TRBD2 (6 bases each). Deletions cut 6 bases from V and 5 bases from J, with 14 bases between. This CDR3 has 13 residues. Germline V gives CDR1 SEHNR, CDR2 FQNEAQ (reference sequence). As DNA, the CDR3 is TGTGCCAGCAGACCCGCGGGACAACACGAGCAGTACTTC. Its protein is CASRPAGQHEQYF. Filled out from reference TRBV7-9 and TRBJ2-7, the complete variable domain reads DTGVSQNPRHKITKRGQNVTFRCDPISEHNRLYWYRQTLGQGPEFLTYFQNEAQLEKSRLLSDRFSAERPKGSFSTLEIQRTEQGDSAMYLCASRPAGQHEQYFGPGTRLTVT.

Written as DNA, the CDR3 is TGTGCCAGCAGTGAACAGGGGGATAACACTGAAGCTTTCTTT. Translation gives CASSEQGDNTEAFF. The chain combines TRBV2 with TRBJ1-1, with 7 bases identical to TRBD1. With V trimmed by 2 bases and J by 2 bases, 2 bases remained unmatched. Germline CDR1 is SNHLY and CDR2 is FYNNEI. The CDR3 runs to 14 residues.

The chain recombines TRBV5-1 with TRBJ2-2, with 7 nucleotides matching TRBD1. The CDR3 runs 15 residues. Germline V CDR1 and CDR2: SGHRS, YFSETQ. Trimming at V came to 3 bases and at J to 5 bases, leaving 7 bases not matched to a gene. Here the CDR3 reads CASSWTGSGTGELFF. CDR3 nucleotide sequence: TGCGCCAGCAGCTGGACAGGATCGGGGACCGGGGAGCTGTTTTTT.

This sequence joins TRBV19 and TRBJ2-3; no clear D. Germline assignment: CDR1 LNHDA and CDR2 SQIVND (reference sequence). CDR3 size: 15 residues. V lost 7 bases and J lost 7, with 21 bases in between. CDR3 nucleotides: TGTGCCAGTACCCCCTCGAACCGGCAAGGGTATACGCAGTATTTT. It encodes CASTPSNRQGYTQYF.

This clonotype was counted a few times. A junction boundary mismatches the germline segment, possibly from a read error. The rearrangement uses TRBV30 and TRBJ1-2, with D perhaps TRBD1 (5 bases). Looked up from germline, CDR1 is GTSNPN and CDR2 is SVGIG (reference sequence). This CDR3 has 15 amino acids. The CDR3, as DNA: TGTGCCTGGAGTGTACCAGTGGGGGTCGTCTATGGCTACACTTTC. This codes for CAWSVPVGVVYGYTF.

The J gene is TRBJ1-2, the V gene TRBV30, with D hard to call. Germline lookup yields CDR1 GTSNPN and CDR2 SVGIG (reference sequence). The length of the CDR3 is 13 residues. Between the trimmed V and J ends, which lost 1 base and 0 bases, there was a span of 6 bases. CDR3 sequence (DNA): TGTGCCTGGAGTGCGGGGACTAACTATGGCTACACCTTC. Translation: CAWSAGTNYGYTF.

This chain joins TRBV5-4 and TRBJ2-1; D is uncertain. The CDR3 consists of 13 residues. CDR1 and CDR2 from the germline V gene are SGHNT and YYREEE (reference sequence). The V end lost 2 bases, the J end lost 6 bases, and 9 bases lay between the germline ends. Written as DNA, the CDR3 is TGTGCCAGCAGCTTTGACGGATCCAATGAGCAGTTCTTC. Protein product: CASSFDGSNEQFF.

The gene calls are TRBV29-1 and TRBJ1-3, with a weak D call TRBD1 (6 bases). CDR1 and CDR2 from the germline V gene are SQVTM and ANQGSEA. The V and J ends lost 6 bases and 0 bases respectively, with 21 bases between them. CDR3 length: 17 amino acids. The chain's CDR3 is CSVQASRGENSGNTIYF. CDR3 bases: TGCAGCGTCCAAGCATCCAGGGGCGAAAACTCTGGAAACACCATATATTTT.

V and J are TRBV9 and TRBJ1-6; D unresolved. V was clipped by 0 bases and J by 0 bases, with 13 bases between them. The germline gives CDR1 SGDLS, CDR2 YYNGEE. This CDR3 region has 18 residues. The CDR3 loop reads CASSVDPSFSSYNSPLHF. The CDR3, as DNA: TGTGCCAGCAGCGTAGACCCGTCTTTTAGCTCCTATAATTCACCCCTCCACTTT.

The chain couples TRBV30 to TRBJ1-1; D gene uncertain. Germline CDR1 is GTSNPN and CDR2 is SVGIG (reference sequence). With 0 bases removed from V and 1 base from J, the gap between germline ends came to 9 bases. The CDR3 length is 14 residues. CDR3 region: CAWSVLSWNTEAFF. The CDR3 DNA follows: TGTGCCTGGAGTGTACTTAGCTGGAACACTGAAGCTTTCTTT.

The chain employs TRBV4-1 and TRBJ1-4; maybe TRBD1 (6 bases). This CDR3 comprises 15 residues. Per germline, CDR1 MGHRA and CDR2 YSYEKL. With 2 bases removed from V and 6 bases from J, the gap between germline ends came to 13 bases. CDR3 amino acids: CASSQQTGPDEKLFF. The DNA for the CDR3 is TGCGCCAGCAGCCAACAGACAGGACCCGATGAAAAACTGTTTTTT.

This sequence joins TRBV20-1 and TRBJ2-5; D is possibly TRBD2 (5 bases). The CDR3 consists of 11 residues. From germline, CDR1 is DFQATT and CDR2 SNEGSKA (reference sequence). Between the trimmed V and J ends, which lost 6 bases and 5 bases, there was a span of 10 bases. Here the CDR3 DNA reads TGCAGTGCCGTCTGGAGGGAGACCCAGTACTTC. Protein product: CSAVWRETQYF.

This chain links TRBV30 with TRBJ1-1; 7 positions agree with TRBD1. Germline lookup yields CDR1 GTSNPN and CDR2 SVGIG (reference sequence). J lost 8 bases, V lost 1 base, and 7 bases had no gene match. The CDR3 has 13 amino acids. For the CDR3, the DNA is TGTGCCTGGAGTGGGATCACAGGGGTGGAAGCTTTCTTT. It codes for CAWSGITGVEAFF.

The CDR3 nucleotides are TGCGCCAGCAGCCAGGGACAGGGGGCTGACTATGGCTACACCTTC. It is translated as CASSQGQGADYGYTF. The J gene is TRBJ1-2, the V gene TRBV5-1; 12 bases match TRBD1. J lost 3 bases, V lost 4 bases, and 4 bases had no gene match. The germline V gene encodes CDR1 SGHRS and CDR2 YFSETQ. The CDR3 extends over 15 amino acids.

The gene calls are TRBV27 and TRBJ2-3, with D tentatively TRBD2 (7 bases). Trimming shortened V by 4 bases and J by 4 bases, and 18 bases separated the two germline ends. The CDR3 is made up of 16 amino acids. Germline V lookup: CDR1 MNHEY, CDR2 SMNVEV (reference sequence). The CDR3 protein is CASSSPSAGAPDTQYF. The CDR3, as DNA: TGTGCCAGCAGTTCCCCCTCGGCGGGGGCGCCAGATACGCAGTATTTT.

The chain recombines TRBV2 with TRBJ2-2, with D uncertain. Germline V gives CDR1 SNHLY, CDR2 FYNNEI. Trimming left V 6 bases short and J 0 bases short, with 11 bases between. The CDR3 has 15 amino acids. The CDR3 DNA is TGTGCCAGCAGAGCGTCTCCCGCGAACACCGGGGAGCTGTTTTTT. Protein product: CASRASPANTGELFF.

The chain uses TRBV27 and TRBJ2-1; 14 bases line up with TRBD2. V shed 5 bases and J 8 bases; nucleotides not matched to a gene: 11. The CDR3 is 17 residues long. The germline V gene encodes CDR1 MNHEY and CDR2 SMNVEV (reference sequence). The DNA of the CDR3 is TGTGCCAGCAGTCGGGGACGAGGGACTAGCGGGGGCTATGAGCAGTTCTTC. This encodes CASSRGRGTSGGYEQFF.

Note on this clonotype: Relative to the germline gene, one junction end is altered; a read error may explain this. V usage is TRBV7-7 and J usage is TRBJ2-5; 14 bases are shared with TRBD2. This CDR3 comprises 16 residues. In germline, CDR1 is SSHAT, CDR2 FNYEAQ (reference sequence). The CDR3 DNA is TGTGCTAGCAGCTCCGGACTAGCGGGGGGCCAAGAGACCCAGTACTTC. Amino acid sequence: CASSSGLAGGQETQYF.

This clonotype was detected once. The chain couples TRBV2 to TRBJ1-6; D remains unclear. Trimming stripped 0 bases from V and 7 bases from J, with 10 bases between. CDR1 is SNHLY, CDR2 FYNNEI, per germline. The CDR3 contains 15 residues. The CDR3 DNA follows: TGTGCCAGCAGTGAAGCGCTCGGGATCAATTCACCCCTCCACTTT. Its translation is CASSEALGINSPLHF.

The J gene is TRBJ1-1, the V gene TRBV5-1, with 10 bases that match TRBD1. With 0 bases clipped from V and 6 bases from J, the junction kept 2 bases outside the gene matches. This CDR3 contains 14 residues. The germline V gene has CDR1 SGHRS and CDR2 YFSETQ. The CDR3 sequence: CASSLGDRGPEAFF. The CDR3 bases are TGCGCCAGCAGCTTGGGGGACAGGGGACCTGAAGCTTTCTTT. The complete variable domain, with remaining parts taken from reference TRBV5-1 and TRBJ1-1, reads KAGVTQTPRYLIKTRGQQVTLSCSPISGHRSVSWYQQTPGQGLQFLFEYFSETQRNKGNFPGRFSGRQFSNSRSEMNVSTLELGDSALYLCASSLGDRGPEAFFGQGTRLTVV.

This clonotype was recorded a few times. This CDR3 reads CASSLSGEAPYEQYF. The CDR3 coding sequence is TGCGCCAGCAGCTTGTCGGGGGAAGCCCCCTACGAGCAGTACTTC. This chain connects TRBV5-1 to TRBJ2-7; D might be TRBD2 (6 bases). Germline CDR1 SGHRS, CDR2 YFSETQ. CDR3 length equals 15 residues. Trimming took 1 base from V and 2 from J, leaving 13 bases between them.

J is TRBJ2-7 and V is TRBV29-1, with 7 bases fitting TRBD1. From germline, CDR1 is SQVTM and CDR2 ANQGSEA. This CDR3 comprises 13 residues. V gave up 4 bases and J gave up 4 bases; unmatched junction bases: 7. CDR3 nucleotides: TGCAGCGTTGGCCAGGGGGTAACTTACGAGCAGTACTTC. It translates to CSVGQGVTYEQYF.

Here the CDR3 reads CAWGGGYNEQFF. The CDR3 coding sequence is TGTGCCTGGGGGGGCGGCTACAATGAGCAGTTCTTC. The chain carries TRBV30 and TRBJ2-1; tentatively, D is TRBD1 (6 bases). Germline loops: CDR1 GTSNPN, CDR2 SVGIG (reference sequence). This CDR3 has 12 residues. V lost 5 bases and J 3 bases, leaving 8 bases between the germline ends.